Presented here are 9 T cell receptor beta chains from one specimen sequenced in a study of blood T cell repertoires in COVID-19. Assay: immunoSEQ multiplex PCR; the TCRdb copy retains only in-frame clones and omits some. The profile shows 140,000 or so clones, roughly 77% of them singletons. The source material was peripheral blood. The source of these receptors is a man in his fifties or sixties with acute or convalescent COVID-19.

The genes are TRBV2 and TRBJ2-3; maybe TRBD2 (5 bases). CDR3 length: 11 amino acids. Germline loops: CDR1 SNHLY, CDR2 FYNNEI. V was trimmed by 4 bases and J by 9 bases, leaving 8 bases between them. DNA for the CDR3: TGTGCCAGCAGTGGCGGCGGGACGCAGTATTTT. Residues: CASSGGGTQYF.

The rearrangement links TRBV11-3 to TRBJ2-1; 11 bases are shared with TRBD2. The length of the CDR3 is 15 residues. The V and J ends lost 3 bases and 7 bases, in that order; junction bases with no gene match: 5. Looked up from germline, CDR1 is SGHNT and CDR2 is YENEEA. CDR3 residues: CASSFSASGRNEQFF. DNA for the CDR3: TGTGCCAGCAGCTTTAGTGCTAGCGGGAGGAATGAGCAGTTCTTC.

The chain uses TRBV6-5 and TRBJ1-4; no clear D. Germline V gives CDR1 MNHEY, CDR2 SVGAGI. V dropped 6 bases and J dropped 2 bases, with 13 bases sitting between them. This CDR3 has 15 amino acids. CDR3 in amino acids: CASSSAMATNEKLFF. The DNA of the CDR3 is TGTGCCAGCAGCTCAGCGATGGCGACTAATGAAAAACTGTTTTTT.

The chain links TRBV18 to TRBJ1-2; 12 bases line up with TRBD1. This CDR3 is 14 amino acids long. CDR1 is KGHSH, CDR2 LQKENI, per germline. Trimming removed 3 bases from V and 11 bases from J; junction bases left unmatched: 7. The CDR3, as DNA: TGTGCCAGCTCACCCGTCGGGACAGGGGGCTATTACACCTTC. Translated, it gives CASSPVGTGGYYTF.

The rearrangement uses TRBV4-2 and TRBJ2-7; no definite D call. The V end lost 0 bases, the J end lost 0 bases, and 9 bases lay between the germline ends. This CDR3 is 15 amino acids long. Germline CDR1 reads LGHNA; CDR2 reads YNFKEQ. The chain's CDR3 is CASSQDPTISYEQYF. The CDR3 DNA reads TGTGCCAGCAGCCAAGACCCCACTATCTCCTACGAGCAGTACTTC.

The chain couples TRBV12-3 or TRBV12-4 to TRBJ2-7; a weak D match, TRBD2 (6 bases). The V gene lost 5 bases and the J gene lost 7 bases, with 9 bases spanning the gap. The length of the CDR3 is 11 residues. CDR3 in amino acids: CASSLAGEQYF. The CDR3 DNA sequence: TGTGCCAGCAGTCTCGCGGGGGAGCAGTACTTC.

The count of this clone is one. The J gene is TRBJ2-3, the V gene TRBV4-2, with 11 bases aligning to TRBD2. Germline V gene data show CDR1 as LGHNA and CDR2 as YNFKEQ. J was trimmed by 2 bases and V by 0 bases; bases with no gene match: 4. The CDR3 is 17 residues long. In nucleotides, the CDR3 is TGTGCCAGCAGCCAAGAACCTAGCGGGAGGTACACAGATACGCAGTATTTT. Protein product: CASSQEPSGRYTDTQYF.

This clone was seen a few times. The CDR3 nucleotides are TGCAGCGTTGAAGATCCGGACAGTCTAAACGCAGATACGCAGTATTTT. Translating it yields CSVEDPDSLNADTQYF. The chain links TRBV29-1 to TRBJ2-3, with a tentative D call TRBD1 (6 bases). Trimming cost V 0 bases and J 4 bases, with 17 bases left between them. The CDR3 runs to 16 residues. Per the germline V gene, CDR1 is SQVTM and CDR2 is ANQGSEA.

The CDR3 DNA is TGTGCCAGCAGCCAAGTGACAGTCAACGAGCAGTACTTC. Translated: CASSQVTVNEQYF. V and J are TRBV4-2 and TRBJ2-7, with D maybe TRBD1 (5 bases). From germline, CDR1 is LGHNA and CDR2 YNFKEQ. Trimming cost V 1 base and J 5 bases, with 9 bases left between them. There are 13 residues in the CDR3.